This record looks at one TCR beta chain sequence and its context. The antigen is unknown. The entry originates in a study of cytomegalovirus exposure and HLA in healthy donors. Study context: When 350 to 400 donors were genotyped, over 80% of them were found to fall in the Caucasian-associated ancestry cluster.

General study results and limits: Presence/absence analyses assumed roughly uniform sequencing depth across donors, which may not hold. Later work associated 16,951 TCR beta sequences with HLA alleles at 0.05 false discovery rate.

V lost 1 base to trimming and J lost 12 bases, with 7 bases between them. CDR3 length equals 11 residues. Germline loops: CDR1 SNHLY, CDR2 FYNNEI. The PCR used 60 Vbeta and 13 Jbeta primers. This table comes from immunoSEQ multiplex PCR, and its TCRdb copy is limited to in-frame clones, with some not included. The table has more than 100,000 clones, less than 85% seen once. This clonotype was obtained from a man in his forties in good health and CMV-seronegative. Sequencing was performed on PBMCs. The genes are TRBV2 and TRBJ2-1; D is perhaps TRBD1 (5 bases). The DNA of the CDR3 is TGTGCCAGCAGTGAAGAGGGGCTGCAGTTCTTC. Encoded protein: CASSEEGLQFF. Variable domain in full (rest from reference TRBV2 and TRBJ2-1): EPEVTQTPSHQVTQMGQEVILRCVPISNHLYFYWYRQILGQKVEFLVSFYNNEISEKSEIFDDQFSVERPDGSNFTLKIRSTKLEDSAMYFCASSEEGLQFFGPGTRLTVL.